This T cell receptor beta chain is drawn from a study of CD8+ T cells in alopecia areata. The sample holds one count of this clone. As yet, its antigen is unknown. Whole-study findings and limits: Compared with mice, patients displayed less clear TCR sharing, possibly for HLA-related reasons. In lesional scalp, particularly from alopecia totalis/universalis, clonality was higher than in normal scalp.

Researchers picked out CD4+ and CD8+ T cells from PBMCs by sorting. The CDR3 spans 15 residues. Germline CDR1 SGHNT, CDR2 YYREEE (reference sequence). Trimming cost V 3 bases and J 3 bases, with 16 bases left between them. Extracted from the samples, RNA was reverse transcribed into cDNA to serve as the sequencing template. Sequenced by immunoSEQ multiplex PCR; TCRdb stores in-frame clones only, minus some. The sample contains about 23,000 clones, around half of which appear only once. The chain is built from TRBV5-4 and TRBJ2-7; D is perhaps TRBD1 (6 bases). Input material: NKG2D-high CD8+ T cells sorted from blood. This clonotype was sampled from a human donor with alopecia areata. CDR3 nucleotides: TGTGCCAGCAGCTCCCGGGACACCAAGGGCTACGAGCAGTACTTC. This sequence encodes CASSSRDTKGYEQYF.